This is a list of T cell receptor beta chains from one sample in a study of monozygotic twins with inflammatory bowel disease. TCRdb processed the 5' RACE reads again and assigns one entry to each CDR3 protein, with no DNA. Its table lists some 170,000 distinct CDR3 sequences. The sample comprised blood. The receptors were sampled from a human donor with ulcerative colitis or Crohn's disease, or a healthy co-twin of an affected twin (not recorded which). The CDR3 runs from the conserved cysteine through the conserved F or W. Each record gives: CDR3 protein, V gene, J gene.

CAISTDGLNTEAFF	TRBV10-3	TRBJ1-1
CASSSTRDPGNQPQHF	TRBV7-9	TRBJ1-5
CAISGMGRETQYF	TRBV10-3	TRBJ2-5
CASSTLTSGGYNEQFF	TRBV25-1	TRBJ2-1
CASSLRGGRALTDTQYF	TRBV12-3/TRBV12-4	TRBJ2-3
CASSWNRGNYGYTF	TRBV5-4	TRBJ1-2
CASSLDSQDDEQYF	TRBV6-2/TRBV6-3	TRBJ2-7
CASSPGHRGTVYGYTF	TRBV5-1	TRBJ1-2
CASSLGFQETQYF	TRBV4-3	TRBJ2-5
CASSRGQAGSPLHF	TRBV6-2/TRBV6-3	TRBJ1-6
CASSRDRVSGELFF	TRBV4-2	TRBJ2-2
CSARVRGSTDTQYF	TRBV20-1	TRBJ2-3
CSVDDRSYNEQFF	TRBV29-1	TRBJ2-1
CASSLKAASPYEQYF	TRBV16	TRBJ2-7
CASSLYPGQPQHF	TRBV7-2	TRBJ1-5
CASSHPQGAGDTEAFF	TRBV3-1	TRBJ1-1
CASSLGSQGPQHF	TRBV5-1	TRBJ1-5
CSASGQGTSPLHF	TRBV20-1	TRBJ1-6
CASILSGGAQETQYF	TRBV7-2	TRBJ2-5
CASSSPAGGDYNEQFF	TRBV7-2	TRBJ2-1
CSALKPGLDTRELFF	TRBV20-1	TRBJ2-2
CASSFHRGNYEQYF	TRBV5-1	TRBJ2-7
CASSSSSEQYF	TRBV7-6	TRBJ2-7
CASSLAGGGNQPQHF	TRBV12-3/TRBV12-4	TRBJ1-5
CASASSGNTIYF	TRBV6-2/TRBV6-3	TRBJ1-3
CASTQPGQGRTGELFF	TRBV27	TRBJ2-2
CASSFRDMTYNSPLHF	TRBV9	TRBJ1-6
CASSESGARVETQYF	TRBV10-2	TRBJ2-5
CASSRDRADNEQFF	TRBV5-1	TRBJ2-1
CASSGRGGPYEQYF	TRBV2	TRBJ2-7
CSARFPNGDTQYF	TRBV20-1	TRBJ2-3
CASSQRELNTEAFF	TRBV3-1	TRBJ1-1
CASSFLPLRRKLFF	TRBV5-1	TRBJ1-4
CASSEESAAYYGYTF	TRBV6-1	TRBJ1-2
CASSLGTSGNIQYF	TRBV5-1	TRBJ2-4
CASGQDHSVGNTIYF	TRBV4-2	TRBJ1-3
CASSQDVGLGVRDEQYF	TRBV3-1	TRBJ2-7
CASSWDRGGYEQYF	TRBV5-1	TRBJ2-7
CASSPGTGPENIQYF	TRBV18	TRBJ2-4
CASSPDRAPNEQFF	TRBV12-3/TRBV12-4	TRBJ2-1
CASSRLTSGTYNEQFF	TRBV3-1	TRBJ2-1